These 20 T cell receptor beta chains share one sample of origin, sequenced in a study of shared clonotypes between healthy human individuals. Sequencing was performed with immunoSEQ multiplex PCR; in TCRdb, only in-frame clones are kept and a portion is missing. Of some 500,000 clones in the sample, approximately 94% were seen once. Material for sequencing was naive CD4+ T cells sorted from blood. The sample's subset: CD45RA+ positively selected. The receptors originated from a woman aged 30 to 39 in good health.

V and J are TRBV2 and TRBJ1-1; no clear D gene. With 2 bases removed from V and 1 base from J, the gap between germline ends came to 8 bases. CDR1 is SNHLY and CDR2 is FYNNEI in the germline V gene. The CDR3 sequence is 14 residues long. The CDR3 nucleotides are TGTGCCAGCAGTGAATCCCCATCGAACACTGAAGCTTTCTTT. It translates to CASSESPSNTEAFF.

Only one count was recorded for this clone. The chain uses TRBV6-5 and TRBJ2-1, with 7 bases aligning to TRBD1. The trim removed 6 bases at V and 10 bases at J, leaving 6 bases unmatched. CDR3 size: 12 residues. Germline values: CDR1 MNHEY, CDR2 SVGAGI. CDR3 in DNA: TGTGCCAGCAGCCGACAGGGCGGGGAGCAGTTCTTC. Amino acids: CASSRQGGEQFF.

As DNA, the CDR3 is TGTGCCAGCAGTCGGGACAGGGTGAGTGAGCAGTACTTC. It yields the protein CASSRDRVSEQYF. The genes are TRBV6-5 and TRBJ2-7, with 9 bases fitting TRBD1. The germline V gene encodes CDR1 MNHEY and CDR2 SVGAGI. V lost 5 bases to trimming and J lost 7 bases; unmatched junction nucleotides: 6. This CDR3 spans 13 amino acids.

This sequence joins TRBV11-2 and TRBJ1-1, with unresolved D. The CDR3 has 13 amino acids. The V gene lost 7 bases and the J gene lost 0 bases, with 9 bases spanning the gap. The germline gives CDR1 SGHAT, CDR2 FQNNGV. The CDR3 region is CASTRTMNTEAFF. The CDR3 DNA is TGTGCCAGCACCCGGACGATGAACACTGAAGCTTTCTTT.

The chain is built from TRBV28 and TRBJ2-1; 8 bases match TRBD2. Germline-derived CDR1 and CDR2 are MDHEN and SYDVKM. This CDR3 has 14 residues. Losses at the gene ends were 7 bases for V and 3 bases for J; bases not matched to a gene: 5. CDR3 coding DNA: TGTGCCAGCACAAGCGGGAGCGACTACAATGAGCAGTTCTTC. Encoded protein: CASTSGSDYNEQFF.

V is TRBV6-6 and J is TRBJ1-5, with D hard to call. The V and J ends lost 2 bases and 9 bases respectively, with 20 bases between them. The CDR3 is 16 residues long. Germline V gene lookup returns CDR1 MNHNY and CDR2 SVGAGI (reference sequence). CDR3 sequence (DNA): TGTGCCAGCAGTTACGTGGTAATCGGTTTATCTCGGCCCCAGCATTTT. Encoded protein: CASSYVVIGLSRPQHF.

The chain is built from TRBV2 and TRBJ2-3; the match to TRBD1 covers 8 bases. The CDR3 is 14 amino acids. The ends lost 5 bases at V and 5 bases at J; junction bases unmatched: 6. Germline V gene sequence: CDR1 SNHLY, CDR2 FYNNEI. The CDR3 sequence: CASSRDRGVDTQYF. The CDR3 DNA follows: TGTGCCAGCAGTCGTGACAGGGGAGTAGATACGCAGTATTTT.

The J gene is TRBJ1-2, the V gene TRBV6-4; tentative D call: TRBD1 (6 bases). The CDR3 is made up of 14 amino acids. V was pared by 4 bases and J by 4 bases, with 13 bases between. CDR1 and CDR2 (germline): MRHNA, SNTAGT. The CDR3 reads CASSVSQGSYGYTF. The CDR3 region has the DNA TGTGCCAGCAGTGTGTCCCAGGGGAGCTATGGCTACACCTTC.

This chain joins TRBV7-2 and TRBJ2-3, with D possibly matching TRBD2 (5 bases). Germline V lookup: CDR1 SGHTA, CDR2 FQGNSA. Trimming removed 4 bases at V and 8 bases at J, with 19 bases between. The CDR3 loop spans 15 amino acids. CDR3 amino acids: CASSSLMLALGTQYF. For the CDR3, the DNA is TGTGCCAGCAGCTCCCTGATGCTAGCATTAGGTACGCAGTATTTT.

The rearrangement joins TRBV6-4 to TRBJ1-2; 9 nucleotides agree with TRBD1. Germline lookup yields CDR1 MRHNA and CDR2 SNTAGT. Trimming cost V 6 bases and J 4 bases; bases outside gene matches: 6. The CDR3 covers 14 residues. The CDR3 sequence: CASRDRGGSYGYTF. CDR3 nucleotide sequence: TGTGCCAGCAGGGACAGGGGAGGTAGCTATGGCTACACCTTC.

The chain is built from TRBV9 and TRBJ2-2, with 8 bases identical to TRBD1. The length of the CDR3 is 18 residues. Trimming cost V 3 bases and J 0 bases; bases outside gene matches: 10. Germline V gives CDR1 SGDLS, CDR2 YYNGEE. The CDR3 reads CASSDRQGRTTNTGELFF. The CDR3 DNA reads TGTGCCAGCAGCGACCGACAGGGGAGGACCACGAACACCGGGGAGCTGTTTTTT.

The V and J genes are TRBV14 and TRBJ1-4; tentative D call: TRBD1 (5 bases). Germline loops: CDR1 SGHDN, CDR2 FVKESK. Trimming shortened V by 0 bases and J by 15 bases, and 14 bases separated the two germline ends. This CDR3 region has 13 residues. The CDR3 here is CASSQEGVSGLFF. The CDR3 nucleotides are TGTGCCAGCAGCCAAGAGGGGGTCAGCGGATTGTTTTTT.

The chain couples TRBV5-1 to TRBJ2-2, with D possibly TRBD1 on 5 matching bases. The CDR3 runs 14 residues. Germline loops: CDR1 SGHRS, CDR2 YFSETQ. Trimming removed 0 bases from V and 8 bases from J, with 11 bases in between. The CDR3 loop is CASSLEQGLGELFF. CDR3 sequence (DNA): TGCGCCAGCAGCTTGGAGCAGGGATTGGGGGAGCTGTTTTTT.

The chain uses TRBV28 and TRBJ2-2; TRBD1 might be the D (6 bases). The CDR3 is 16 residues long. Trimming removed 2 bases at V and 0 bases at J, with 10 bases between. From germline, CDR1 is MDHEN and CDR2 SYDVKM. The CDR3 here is CASSLRPGANTGELFF. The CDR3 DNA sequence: TGTGCCAGCAGTTTACGCCCAGGGGCGAACACCGGGGAGCTGTTTTTT. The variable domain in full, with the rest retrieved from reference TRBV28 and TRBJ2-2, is DVKVTQSSRYLVKRTGEKVFLECVQDMDHENMFWYRQDPGLGLRLIYFSYDVKMKEKGDIPEGYSVSREKKERFSLILESASTNQTSMYLCASSLRPGANTGELFFGEGSRLTVL.

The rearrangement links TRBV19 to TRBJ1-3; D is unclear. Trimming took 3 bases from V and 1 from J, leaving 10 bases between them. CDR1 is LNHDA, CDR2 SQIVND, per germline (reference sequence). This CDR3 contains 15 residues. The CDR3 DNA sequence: TGTGCCAGTAGTATGGCGGCGGCGTCTGGAAACACCATATATTTT. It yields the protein CASSMAAASGNTIYF.

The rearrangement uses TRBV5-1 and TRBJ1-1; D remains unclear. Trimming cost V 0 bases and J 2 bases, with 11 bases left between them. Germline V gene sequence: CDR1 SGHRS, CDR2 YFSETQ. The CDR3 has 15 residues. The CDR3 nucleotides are TGCGCCAGCAGCTTGGGAGTGGCAGAAAACACTGAAGCTTTCTTT. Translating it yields CASSLGVAENTEAFF.

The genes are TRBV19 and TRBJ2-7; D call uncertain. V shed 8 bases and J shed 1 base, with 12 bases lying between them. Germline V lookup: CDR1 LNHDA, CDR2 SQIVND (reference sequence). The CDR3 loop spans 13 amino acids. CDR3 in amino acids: CASRHTNSYEQYF. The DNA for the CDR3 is TGTGCCAGTCGGCACACGAATTCCTACGAGCAGTACTTC.

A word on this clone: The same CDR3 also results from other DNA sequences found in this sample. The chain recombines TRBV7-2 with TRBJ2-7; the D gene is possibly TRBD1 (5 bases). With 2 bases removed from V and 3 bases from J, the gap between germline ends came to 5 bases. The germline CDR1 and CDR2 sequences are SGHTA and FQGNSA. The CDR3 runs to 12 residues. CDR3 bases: TGTGCCAGCAGCTTACAGGGCTACGAGCAGTACTTC. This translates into CASSLQGYEQYF.

The CDR3 DNA follows: TGTGCCAGCCAGGGACCTGGGGTCTACGAGCAGTACTTC. Protein: CASQGPGVYEQYF. The chain carries TRBV7-2 and TRBJ2-7; D possibly uses TRBD1 or TRBD2 (5 bases each). The V end was cut by 8 bases, the J end by 3 bases, with 14 bases between. Germline-derived CDR1 and CDR2 are SGHTA and FQGNSA. The CDR3 loop spans 13 amino acids.

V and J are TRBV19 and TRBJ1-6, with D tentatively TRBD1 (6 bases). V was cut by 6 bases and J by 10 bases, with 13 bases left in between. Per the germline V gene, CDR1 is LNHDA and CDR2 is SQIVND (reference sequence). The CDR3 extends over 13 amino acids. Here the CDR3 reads CASSNRVRSPLHF. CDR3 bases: TGTGCCAGTAGCAACAGGGTGCGATCACCCCTCCACTTT. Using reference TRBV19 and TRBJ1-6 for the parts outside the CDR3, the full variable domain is DGGITQSPKYLFRKEGQNVTLSCEQNLNHDAMYWYRQDPGQGLRLIYYSQIVNDFQKGDIAEGYSVSREKKESFPLTVTSAQKNPTAFYLCASSNRVRSPLHFGNGTRLTVT.